Below, 6 T cell receptor beta chains from the same sample are listed, as sequenced in a study of shared clonotypes between healthy human individuals (dated by TCRdb to about 2020). CD8 naive samples were CD45RO-negative cells positively selected for CCR7, giving a CD45RA+CCR7+ population that excluded TemRA cells. Library preparation was by the immunoSEQ multiplex PCR assay. This is the immuneACCESS table as TCRdb keeps it, with only in-frame sequences that have V and J called. A part of the clones is gone; compared with another copy, unresolved V genes explain less than half, and the rest is unexplained. The sample table holds about 2.1 million clones, of which around 93% were seen once. The ten largest clones capture approximately 1.7% of the sample. The sample taken for sequencing was naive CD8+ T cells from PBMCs. Taken with the paper, the label for cell subset or site translates to: CD45RA+CCR7+. The receptors were gathered from a man aged 18 to 30 in good health. Some clones in this sample may be carry-over from other donors' samples.

The rearrangement joins TRBV27 to TRBJ1-1, with a weak D call TRBD1 (5 bases). This CDR3 region has 14 residues. Germline V gene data show CDR1 as MNHEY and CDR2 as SMNVEV (reference sequence). Trimming removed 6 bases from V and 7 bases from J, with 18 bases in between. CDR3 in DNA: TGTGCCAGCAGGTACTGGGGGGACTCCCTTGAAGCTTTCTTT. This encodes CASRYWGDSLEAFF.

The J gene is TRBJ2-7, the V gene TRBV19; D is perhaps TRBD2 (6 bases). Germline CDR1 is LNHDA and CDR2 is SQIVND (reference sequence). CDR3 length: 13 residues. V shed 3 bases and J shed 10 bases, with 16 bases lying between them. The CDR3 region has the DNA TGTGCCAGTAGTATTGGGCTAGCGTCGACTCAGTACTTC. Translated: CASSIGLASTQYF.

The chain links TRBV27 to TRBJ2-3; D gene unclear. Trimming pared 6 bases from V and 2 bases from J, leaving 6 bases between. The CDR3 spans 12 residues. The germline gives CDR1 MNHEY, CDR2 SMNVEV (reference sequence). The CDR3 loop reads CASRNLTDTQYF. The CDR3 nucleotides read TGTGCCAGCAGAAACCTCACAGATACGCAGTATTTT.

This clone appeared a single time. The chain has TRBV27 and TRBJ1-4, with D maybe TRBD1 (6 bases). Looked up from germline, CDR1 is MNHEY and CDR2 is SMNVEV (reference sequence). The CDR3 runs 16 residues. V lost 4 bases, J lost 7 bases, and 19 bases lay in between. The CDR3 sequence is CASSSNLWTVTEKLFF. The CDR3 region has the DNA TGTGCCAGCAGTTCGAATCTTTGGACAGTAACTGAAAAACTGTTTTTT.

The rearrangement uses TRBV5-1 and TRBJ2-1; the match to TRBD2 covers 11 bases. This CDR3 is 15 amino acids long. Looked up from germline, CDR1 is SGHRS and CDR2 is YFSETQ. V trimming: 5 bases; J trimming: 8 bases; junction bases outside the gene matches: 9. The CDR3: CASRRTSGSSHEQFF. CDR3 DNA: TGCGCCAGCAGACGAACTAGCGGGAGTTCCCATGAGCAGTTCTTC.

The chain carries TRBV28 and TRBJ1-5, with 9 bases identical to TRBD1. CDR1 and CDR2 from the germline V gene are MDHEN and SYDVKM. The J segment lost 2 bases and the V segment lost 5 bases, leaving 4 bases of the junction unmatched. The CDR3 contains 15 residues. The CDR3 is CASSNRGPGNQPQHF. DNA for the CDR3: TGTGCCAGCAGTAACAGGGGGCCGGGCAATCAGCCCCAGCATTTT.